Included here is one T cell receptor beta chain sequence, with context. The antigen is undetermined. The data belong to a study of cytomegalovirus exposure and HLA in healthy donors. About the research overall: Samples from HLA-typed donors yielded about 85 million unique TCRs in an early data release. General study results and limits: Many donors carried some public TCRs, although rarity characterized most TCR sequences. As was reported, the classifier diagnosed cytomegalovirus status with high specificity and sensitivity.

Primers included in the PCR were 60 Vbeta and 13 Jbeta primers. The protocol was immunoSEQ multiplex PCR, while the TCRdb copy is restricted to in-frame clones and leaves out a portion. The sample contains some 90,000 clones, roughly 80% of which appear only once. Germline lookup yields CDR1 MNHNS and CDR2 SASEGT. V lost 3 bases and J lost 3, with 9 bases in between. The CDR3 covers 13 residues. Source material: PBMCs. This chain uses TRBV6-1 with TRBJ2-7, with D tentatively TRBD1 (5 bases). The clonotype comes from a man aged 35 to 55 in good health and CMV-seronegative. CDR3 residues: CASSDREYYEQYF. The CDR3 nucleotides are TGTGCCAGCAGTGACAGGGAATACTACGAGCAGTACTTC.